This passage covers 3 T cell receptor beta chains from one sample sequenced in a study of vaccination and CD4 T cells after COVID-19. The assay that was used to sequence DNA from cultured CD4+ T cells was the Oncomine TCR Beta short-read assay. TCRdb recomputed calls from the PCR reads with MiXCR, one row per CDR3 protein. The data hold around 8,100 distinct CDR3 sequences, with about two thirds observed a single time. The antigens of these receptors remain unknown. The treatment: approximately 9-day PBMC culture with coronavirus spike peptide pools or control peptides (ViraFEST assay). The source was cultured CD4+ T cells from blood, collected after SARS-CoV-2 vaccination. The receptors here all came from a human donor with COVID-19.

This clonotype was seen only once. The rearrangement uses TRBV5-1 and TRBJ2-7, with 8 positions matching TRBD1. The CDR3 totals 13 residues. The germline V gene has CDR1 SGHRS and CDR2 YFSETQ. V shed 3 bases, J shed 5 bases, and the junction held 4 bases outside the gene matches. The CDR3 nucleotides are TGCGCCAGCAGCTCGGACAGGGTCCACGAGCAGTACTTC. It encodes CASSSDRVHEQYF.

The J gene is TRBJ1-1, the V gene TRBV5-8, with a tentative D call TRBD1 (5 bases). This CDR3 comprises 16 residues. The V end was cut by 2 bases, the J end by 4 bases, with 18 bases between. From germline, CDR1 is SGHTS and CDR2 YDEGEE. The CDR3 here is CASSFSSLSGGTEAFF. The CDR3 DNA reads TGTGCCAGCAGCTTTTCCTCTCTTTCGGGGGGCACTGAAGCTTTCTTT.

This clonotype is large (0.1 to 1%) in the sample. This chain connects TRBV2 to TRBJ2-3, with D unresolved. CDR1 and CDR2 from the germline V gene are SNHLY and FYNNEI. This CDR3 spans 14 amino acids. V lost 4 bases and J lost 2, with 10 bases in between. For the CDR3, the DNA is TGTGCCAGCAGTGCCGGAGAAGTCACAGATACGCAGTATTTT. Its protein is CASSAGEVTDTQYF.